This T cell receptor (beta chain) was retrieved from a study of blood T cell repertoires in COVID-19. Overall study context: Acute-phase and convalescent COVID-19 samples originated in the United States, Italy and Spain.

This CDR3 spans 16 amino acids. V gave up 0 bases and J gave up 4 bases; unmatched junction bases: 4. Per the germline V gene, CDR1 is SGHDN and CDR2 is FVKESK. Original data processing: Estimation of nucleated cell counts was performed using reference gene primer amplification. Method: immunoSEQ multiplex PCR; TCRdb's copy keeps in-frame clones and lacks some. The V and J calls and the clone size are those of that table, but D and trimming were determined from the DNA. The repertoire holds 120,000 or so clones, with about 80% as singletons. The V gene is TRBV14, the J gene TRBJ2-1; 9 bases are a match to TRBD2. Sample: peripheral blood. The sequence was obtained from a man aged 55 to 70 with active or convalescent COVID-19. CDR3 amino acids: CASSQDRTSAYNEQFF. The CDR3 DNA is TGTGCCAGCAGCCAAGATCGGACTAGCGCTTACAATGAGCAGTTCTTC. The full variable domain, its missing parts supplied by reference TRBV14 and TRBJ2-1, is EAGVTQFPSHSVIEKGQTVTLRCDPISGHDNLYWYRRVMGKEIKFLLHFVKESKQDESGMPNNRFLAERTGGTYSTLKVQPAELEDSGVYFCASSQDRTSAYNEQFFGPGTRLTVL.